This T cell receptor beta chain derives from a study of CXCR3-negative and CXCR3-positive naive CD8 T cells. The length of the CDR3 is 16 residues. Study-level findings and limits: Cryopreservation partially decreased CXCR3 expression, and most assays used fresh PBMCs. Comparably high diversity marked both naive subsets, whereas memory CD8+ cells had much lower diversity. Naive cells positive for CXCR3 carried more hydrophobic TRB CDR3s than CXCR3-negative ones. Similar TRBV-TRBJ usage characterized naive CXCR3-negative and CXCR3-positive cells; memory cells differed.

Researchers prepared the TRB cDNA libraries using 5' RACE with UMI labels. TCRdb re-called the 5' RACE reads, yielding one record per CDR3 amino acid sequence without DNA. The sample has about 130,000 distinct CDR3 sequences. A word on this clonotype: Antigen: not known.

The sequence was collected from a human donor in good health. Some clones in this sample may be carry-over from other donors' samples. The V and J genes are TRBV23-1 and TRBJ1-1; TCRdb's D call, TRBD1, is unchecked because there is no DNA. TRBV23-1 carries the ORF label, with uncertain function. Sequencing input: naive CXCR3+ CD8+ T cells from blood. Subset: CD45RO-CCR7+CD27+CD95- naive CD8+ T cells expressing CXCR3 (TNR3+). CDR3 protein: CATLLRDIRRSTEAFF.